This note documents a single T cell receptor (beta chain) sequence. Its antigen is currently unknown. These data come from a study of T cell repertoires in cytomegalovirus infection. The overall study: TCR beta signatures that were public indicated CMV infection and matching HLA type.

One entry per CDR3 protein results from TCRdb running MiXCR on the reads. The sample contains approximately 990,000 distinct CDR3 sequences, approximately 30% of which appear only once. The CDR3 is 16 amino acids. Germline CDR1 and CDR2: MGHRA and YSYEKL. Losses at the gene ends were 4 bases for V and 1 base for J; bases not matched to a gene: 7. The V call is TRBV4-1, the J call TRBJ2-3, with 8 bases that match TRBD2. This sequence originates from a human donor in good health (CMV status not recorded). Some clones in this sample may be carry-over from other donors' samples. Sequenced material: cultured CD8+ T cells from PBMCs, taken from culture after CMV antigen stimulation. CDR3 nucleotide sequence: TGCGCCAGCAGCCCAAAATGGCGGGGGGGCACAGATACGCAGTATTTT. Translated: CASSPKWRGGTDTQYF.